This T cell receptor beta chain was captured by sequencing in a study of control samples from healthy donors and cancer patients. There are 18 residues in the CDR3. The J segment lost 1 base and the V segment lost 0 bases, leaving 6 bases of the junction unmatched. Sequenced by immunoSEQ multiplex PCR; TCRdb stores in-frame clones only, minus some. The table shows about 160,000 clones, with just over 90% occurring only once. The clonotype was recovered from an older woman in good health. The sample comprised blood. The chain couples TRBV23-1 to TRBJ2-2; 9 bases fit TRBD2. TRBV23-1 is identified as an open reading frame with a role that is uncertain. Written as DNA, the CDR3 is TGCGCCAGCAGTCAATCGCCTGCGGGGGGGTGGAACACCGGGGAGCTGTTTTTT. It is translated as CASSQSPAGGWNTGELFF.